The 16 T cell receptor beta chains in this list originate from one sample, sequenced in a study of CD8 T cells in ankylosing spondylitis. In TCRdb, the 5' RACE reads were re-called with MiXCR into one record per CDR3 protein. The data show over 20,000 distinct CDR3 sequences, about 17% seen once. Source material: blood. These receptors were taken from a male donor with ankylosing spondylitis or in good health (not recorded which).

The CDR3 bases are TGTGCCAGCAGCTTATACGCAGTCTTGTCAGATACGCAGTATTTT. Translating it yields CASSLYAVLSDTQYF. This sequence joins TRBV7-3 and TRBJ2-3; D is unresolved. Trimming stripped 2 bases from V and 4 bases from J, with 13 bases between. The germline gives CDR1 SGHTA, CDR2 FQGTGA. The CDR3 has 15 residues.

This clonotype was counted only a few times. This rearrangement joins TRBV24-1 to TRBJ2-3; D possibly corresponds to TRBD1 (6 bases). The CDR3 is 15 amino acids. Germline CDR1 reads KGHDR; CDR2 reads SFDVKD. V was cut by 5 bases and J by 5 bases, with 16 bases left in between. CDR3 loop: CATSGSTGSGDTQYF. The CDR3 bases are TGTGCCACCAGTGGATCAACAGGGTCCGGAGATACGCAGTATTTT.

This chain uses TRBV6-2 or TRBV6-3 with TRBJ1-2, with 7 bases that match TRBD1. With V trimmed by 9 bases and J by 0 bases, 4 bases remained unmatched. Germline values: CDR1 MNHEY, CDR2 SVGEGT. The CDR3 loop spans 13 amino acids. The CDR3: CASRGTANYGYTF. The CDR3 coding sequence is TGTGCCAGTAGAGGGACAGCTAACTATGGCTACACCTTC.

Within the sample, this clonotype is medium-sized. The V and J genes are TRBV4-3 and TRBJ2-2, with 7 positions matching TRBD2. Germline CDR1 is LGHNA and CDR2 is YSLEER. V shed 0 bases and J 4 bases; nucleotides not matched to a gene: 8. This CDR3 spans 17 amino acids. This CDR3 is CASSQDHSTGGTGELFF. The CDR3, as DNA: TGCGCCAGCAGCCAAGACCATTCAACGGGAGGCACCGGGGAGCTGTTTTTT.

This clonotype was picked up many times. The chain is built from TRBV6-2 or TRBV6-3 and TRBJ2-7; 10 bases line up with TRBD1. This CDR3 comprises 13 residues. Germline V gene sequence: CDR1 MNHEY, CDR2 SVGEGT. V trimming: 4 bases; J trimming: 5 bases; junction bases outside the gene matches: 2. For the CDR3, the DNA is TGTGCCAGCAGTTGGGACAGGGGCCACGAGCAGTACGTC. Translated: CASSWDRGHEQYV.

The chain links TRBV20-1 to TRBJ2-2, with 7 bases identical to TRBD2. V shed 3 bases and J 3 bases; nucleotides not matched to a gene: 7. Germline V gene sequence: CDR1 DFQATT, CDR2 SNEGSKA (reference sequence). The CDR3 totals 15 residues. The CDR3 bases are TGCAGTGCTAGTGGAGCTAGCGGTCACACCGGGGAGCTGTTTTTT. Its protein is CSASGASGHTGELFF.

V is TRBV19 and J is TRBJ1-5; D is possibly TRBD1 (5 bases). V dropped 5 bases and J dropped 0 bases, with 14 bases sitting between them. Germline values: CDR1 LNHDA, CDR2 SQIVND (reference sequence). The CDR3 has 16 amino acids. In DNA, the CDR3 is TGTGCCAGTAGTCTCCCCGGACAAAATAGCAATCAGCCCCAGCATTTT. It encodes CASSLPGQNSNQPQHF.

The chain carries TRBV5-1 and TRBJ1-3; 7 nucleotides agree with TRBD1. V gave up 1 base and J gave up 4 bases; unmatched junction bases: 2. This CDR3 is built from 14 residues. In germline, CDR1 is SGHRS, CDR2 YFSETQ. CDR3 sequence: CASSLTGAGNTIYF. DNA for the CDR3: TGCGCCAGCAGCTTGACAGGGGCCGGAAACACCATATATTTT.

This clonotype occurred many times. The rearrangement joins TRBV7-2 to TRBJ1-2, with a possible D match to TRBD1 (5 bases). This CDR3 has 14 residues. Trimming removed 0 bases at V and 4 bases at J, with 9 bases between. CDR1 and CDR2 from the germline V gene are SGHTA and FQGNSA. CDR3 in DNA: TGTGCCAGCAGCTTAGCGAGGGGAGGCTATGGCTACACCTTC. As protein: CASSLARGGYGYTF.

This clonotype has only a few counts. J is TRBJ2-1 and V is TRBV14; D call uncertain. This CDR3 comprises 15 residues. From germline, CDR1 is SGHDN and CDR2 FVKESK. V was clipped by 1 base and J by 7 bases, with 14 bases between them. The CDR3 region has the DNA TGTGCCAGCAGCCAAGGGGTTGGTTTGGGGAATGAGCAGTTCTTC. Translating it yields CASSQGVGLGNEQFF.

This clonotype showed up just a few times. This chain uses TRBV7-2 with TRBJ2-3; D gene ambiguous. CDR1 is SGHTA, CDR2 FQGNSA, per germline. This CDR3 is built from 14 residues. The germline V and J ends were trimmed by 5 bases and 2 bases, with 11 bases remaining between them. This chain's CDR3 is CASSIVGHTDTQYF. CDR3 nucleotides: TGTGCCAGCAGCATCGTCGGCCACACAGATACGCAGTATTTT.

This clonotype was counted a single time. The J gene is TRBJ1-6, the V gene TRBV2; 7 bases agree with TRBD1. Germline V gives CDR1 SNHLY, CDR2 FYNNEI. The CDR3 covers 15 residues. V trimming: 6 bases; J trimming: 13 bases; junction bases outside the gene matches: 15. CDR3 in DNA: TGTGCCAGCAGAGATACCGGGACAGCCACGATTCCCCTCCACTTT. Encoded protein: CASRDTGTATIPLHF.

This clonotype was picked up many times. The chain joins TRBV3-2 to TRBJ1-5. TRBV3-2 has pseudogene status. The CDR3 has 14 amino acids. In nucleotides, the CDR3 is TGTGCCAGCAGCCAGCGACTTCCCAATCAGCCCCAGCATTTT. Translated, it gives CASSQRLPNQPQHF.

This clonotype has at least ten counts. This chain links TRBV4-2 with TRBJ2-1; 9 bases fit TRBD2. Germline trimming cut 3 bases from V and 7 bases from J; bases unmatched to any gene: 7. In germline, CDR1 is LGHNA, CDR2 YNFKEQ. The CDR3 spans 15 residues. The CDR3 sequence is CASSHGLALMNEQFF. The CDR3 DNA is TGTGCCAGCAGCCACGGACTAGCGTTAATGAATGAGCAGTTCTTC.

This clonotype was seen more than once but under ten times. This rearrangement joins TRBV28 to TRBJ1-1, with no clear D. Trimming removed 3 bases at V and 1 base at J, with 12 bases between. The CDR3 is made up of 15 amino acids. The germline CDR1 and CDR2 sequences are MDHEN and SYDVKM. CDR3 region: CASSLHGGPNTEAFF. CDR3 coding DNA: TGTGCCAGCAGTTTGCATGGAGGACCGAACACTGAAGCTTTCTTT.

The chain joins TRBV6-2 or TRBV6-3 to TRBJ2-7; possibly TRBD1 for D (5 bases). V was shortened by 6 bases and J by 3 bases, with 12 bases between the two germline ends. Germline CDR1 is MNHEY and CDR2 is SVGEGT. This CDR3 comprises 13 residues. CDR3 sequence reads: CASRQEGDYEQYF. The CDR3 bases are TGTGCCAGCAGACAGGAAGGAGACTACGAGCAGTACTTC.